Described below is a single T cell receptor beta chain sequence and its context. Its antigen is currently unknown. The data belong to a study of cytomegalovirus exposure and HLA in healthy donors. Turning to the study itself: Roughly 180 million T cells yielded about 120 million unique TCR beta sequences, as an earlier analysis found. Study conclusions and caveats: Common viral pathogens seemed to be connected with several of the most significant clusters, according to a later analysis. Using the classifier, cytomegalovirus status was reportedly diagnosed with high specificity and sensitivity. TCR association rates varied by HLA locus in a later analysis, with DRB1 highest and HLA-C lowest.

Primers: 60 Vbeta forward and 13 Jbeta reverse. Profiled with immunoSEQ multiplex PCR; TCRdb holds only in-frame clones, not every one. The sample shows about 140,000 clones, less than 85% of them seen only once. V shed 3 bases and J 0 bases; nucleotides not matched to a gene: 1. The CDR3 has 15 residues. Germline CDR1 SEHNR, CDR2 FQNEAQ (reference sequence). This sequence originates from a woman aged 50 to 60 in good health and CMV-seropositive. The specimen was PBMCs. The chain has TRBV7-9 and TRBJ2-4; TRBD2 matches at 8 bases. This CDR3 is CASSFGGVAKNIQYF. CDR3 coding DNA: TGTGCCAGCAGCTTCGGGGGGGTAGCCAAAAACATTCAGTACTTC.